The source of this T cell receptor (beta chain) is a study of T cell responses to AZD1222 COVID-19 vaccine. The study, taken as a whole, reports: White British ancestry dominated among donors, who included more females, and clonal diversity was possibly underestimated.

As for this clone: Its antigen is currently unknown.

The table came from immunoSEQ multiplex PCR; TCRdb's copy has only in-frame clones and leaves some out. The repertoire has about 180,000 clones, just over 85% of them found once; the top ten carry over 6%. The source is an adult in good health. The input for sequencing was peripheral blood, taken on day 0 of AZD1222 vaccination.

In DNA form, the CDR3 reads TGTGCCAGTAACCAGGACAGGAGCGCTTATGGCTACACCTTC. Translation gives CASNQDRSAYGYTF. V usage is TRBV19 and J usage is TRBJ1-2; 7 nucleotides match TRBD1. Germline V gives CDR1 LNHDA, CDR2 SQIVND (reference sequence). The CDR3 loop spans 14 amino acids. Trimming removed 7 bases from V and 5 bases from J; junction bases left unmatched: 10.